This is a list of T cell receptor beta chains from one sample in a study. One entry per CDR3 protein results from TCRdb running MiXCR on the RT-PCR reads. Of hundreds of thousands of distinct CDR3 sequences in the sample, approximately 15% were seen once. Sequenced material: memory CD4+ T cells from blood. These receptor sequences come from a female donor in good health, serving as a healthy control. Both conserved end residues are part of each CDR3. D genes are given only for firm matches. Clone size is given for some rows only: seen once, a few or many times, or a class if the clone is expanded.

TGTGCCAGCAGCCCGGGACAGGGTCCCTACGAGCAGTACTTC	CASSPGQGPYEQYF	.	TRBD1	TRBJ2-7	TRBV28	14
TGTGCCAGCAGCTTAGAAGGCCAGCGGGGCACAGATACGCAGTATTTT	CASSLEGQRGTDTQYF	many	.	TRBJ2-3	TRBV7-8	16
TGCGCCAGCAGCCAAGGGACAGGGGGCCCTGGAAACACCATATATTTT	CASSQGTGGPGNTIYF	many	TRBD1	TRBJ1-3	TRBV4-1	16
TGTGCCAGCTCACCGGGACTCCTAGGTCAGCCCCAGCATTTT	CASSPGLLGQPQHF	.	.	TRBJ1-5	TRBV18	14
TGTGCCAGCTCCAACCGGGGGCTCAACACTGAAGCTTTCTTT	CASSNRGLNTEAFF	few	.	TRBJ1-1	TRBV6-5	14
TGTGCCATCAGTGAGTCGGGAGCGGGATTCTCCGAGGATGAGCAGTTCTTC	CAISESGAGFSEDEQFF	many	TRBD2	TRBJ2-1	TRBV10-3	17
TGTGCCAGCAGTTACTCTAATTGGACCAGCATCTTCGGCCGTAGCAATCAGCCCCAGCATTTT	CASSYSNWTSIFGRSNQPQHF	.	.	TRBJ1-5	TRBV6-2/TRBV6-3	21
TGTGCCAGCTCACCATCGGGACAGGGGAGAGATACGCAGTATTTT	CASSPSGQGRDTQYF	.	TRBD1	TRBJ2-3	TRBV18	15
TGCAGTGCTAGAGATAAGGCAGATACGCAGTATTTT	CSARDKADTQYF	.	.	TRBJ2-3	TRBV20-1	12
TGTGCCAGCAGTTACCATCGGGGGCCCAATCAGCCCCAGCATTTT	CASSYHRGPNQPQHF	few	.	TRBJ1-5	TRBV6-5	15
TGTGCCAGCAGCTTAGGGGGTCTAGCGGGGAGCACAGATACGCAGTATTTT	CASSLGGLAGSTDTQYF	many	TRBD2	TRBJ2-3	TRBV7-2	17
TGTGCCACCAGCAGAGGGTCCGGGGCAAGGACTGGAAACACCATATATTTT	CATSRGSGARTGNTIYF	.	.	TRBJ1-3	TRBV15	17
TGCAGTGCTGGAGATGGCATGGCCCAGCGGCCCCAGCATTTT	CSAGDGMAQRPQHF	many	.	TRBJ1-5	TRBV20-1	14
TGCGCCAGCAGCTTGACACGGAGGGCCGCTTTACCTGAAGCTTTCTTT	CASSLTRRAALPEAFF	.	.	TRBJ1-1	TRBV5-1	16
TGTGCCAGCAGCGAACCGGGACACCTCTCCTACGAGCAGTACTTC	CASSEPGHLSYEQYF	many	.	TRBJ2-7	TRBV6-6	15
TGTGCCAGCAGCCCCGCTGCACGTCAGCCCCAGCATTTT	CASSPAARQPQHF	once	.	TRBJ1-5	TRBV3-1	13
TGTGCCAGCAGCTCGGGACAGGGCTACTACAATGAGCAGTTCTTC	CASSSGQGYYNEQFF	.	TRBD1	TRBJ2-1	TRBV5-4	15
TGTGCCAGCAGCCAAGATTACGACTATGGCTACACCTTC	CASSQDYDYGYTF	few	.	TRBJ1-2	TRBV14	13
TGTGCCAGCAGCTTATCGGCGGGACCGAATGAGCAGTTCTTC	CASSLSAGPNEQFF	.	.	TRBJ2-1	TRBV11-2	14
TGCAGTGAGATGAGGGGGACAGGGCCCAATGAGCAGTTCTTC	CSEMRGTGPNEQFF	many	TRBD1	TRBJ2-1	TRBV20-1	14